This T cell receptor (beta chain) was recovered during a study of blood T cell repertoires in COVID-19. Study-wide context: PBMCs, B-cell-depleted T cells, or T cells were the source of the cDNA or gDNA that made up the material.

The V gene's germline CDR1 is SGHDT and CDR2 YYEEEE. This CDR3 comprises 14 residues. The V and J ends lost 5 bases and 7 bases, in that order; junction bases with no gene match: 6. The assay was immunoSEQ multiplex PCR, and TCRdb's table has in-frame clones only and misses some. The sample carries fewer than 200,000 clones, over 75% recorded once. Sequenced: peripheral blood. The rearrangement links TRBV5-6 to TRBJ2-1; 10 nucleotides match TRBD2. The source of this sequence is a man between 65 and 80 years old with acute or convalescent COVID-19. The CDR3, as DNA: TGTGCCAGCAGAGTACTAGCGGGAATTAATGAGCAGTTCTTC. This translates into CASRVLAGINEQFF.